Listed below are T cell receptor beta chains from one sample, sequenced in a study of response to subunit inactivated influenza vaccine. Each CDR3 protein is one row after TCRdb ran MiXCR on the RT-PCR reads. Of approximately 300,000 distinct CDR3 sequences listed, 22% were seen once; the top ten hold approximately 10%. The sample here was PBMCs from blood, taken less than 22 months after vaccination. The receptors here all came from a man aged 50-75 years who received an inactivated influenza vaccine. CDR3s include the opening cysteine and the closing phenylalanine or tryptophan. D genes are given only for firm matches. Clone size is shown for a subset of rows, as once, few, many or a class of expanded clone.

v_call	j_call	d_call	clone_size	cdr3_aa	cdr3_nt
TRBV6-2/TRBV6-3	TRBJ2-5	.	.	CASSYLRGETQYF	TGTGCCAGCAGTTATCTTCGGGGGGAGACCCAGTACTTC
TRBV20-1	TRBJ2-3	.	.	CSASVGKITDTQYF	TGCAGTGCTAGCGTAGGGAAGATTACAGATACGCAGTATTTT
TRBV27	TRBJ2-7	.	few	CASSIRPNSYEQYF	TGTGCCAGCTCGATACGACCCAACTCCTACGAGCAGTACTTC
TRBV7-9	TRBJ2-4	TRBD1	few	CASSYSSGQAKGAMQYF	TGTGCCAGCAGTTATTCCTCGGGACAGGCTAAAGGGGCCATGCAGTACTTC
TRBV28	TRBJ1-6	.	.	CASGEVRNSPLHF	TGTGCCAGCGGGGAGGTGAGAAATTCACCCCTCCACTTT
TRBV29-1	TRBJ2-1	TRBD2	.	CSSSGLADYNEQFF	TGCAGTTCCTCGGGCCTAGCGGATTACAATGAGCAGTTCTTC
TRBV27	TRBJ1-1	.	few	CASSSPMNTEAFF	TGTGCCAGCAGTTCCCCGATGAACACTGAAGCTTTCTTT
TRBV20-1	TRBJ1-5	.	many	CSAATDSNQPQHF	TGCAGTGCCGCGACCGACAGCAATCAGCCCCAGCATTTT
TRBV6-5	TRBJ2-3	.	.	CASSYSASGSRTDTQYF	TGTGCCAGCAGTTACTCTGCCAGCGGGTCCCGCACAGATACGCAGTATTTT
TRBV4-2	TRBJ1-2	.	many	CASSQERNPYNGYTF	TGTGCCAGCAGCCAAGAAAGGAACCCTTATAATGGCTACACCTTC
TRBV9	TRBJ1-6	.	few	CASSDGSSGSPLHF	TGTGCCAGCAGCGATGGGTCTTCAGGTTCACCCCTCCACTTT
TRBV20-1	TRBJ1-1	.	few	CSASLGELAEAFF	TGCAGTGCTAGTTTGGGGGAATTGGCTGAAGCTTTCTTT
TRBV27	TRBJ1-1	.	many	CATSPGRNTEAFF	TGTGCCACCTCCCCAGGGCGGAACACTGAAGCTTTCTTT
TRBV20-1	TRBJ1-6	TRBD1	many	CSATGTGVSPLHF	TGCAGTGCTACCGGGACAGGAGTTTCACCCCTCCACTTT
TRBV12-3/TRBV12-4	TRBJ1-2	TRBD1	.	CASSRTGGLNDYTF	TGTGCCAGCAGTCGGACAGGGGGACTGAATGACTACACCTTC
TRBV15	TRBJ1-4	.	.	CATSRITATNEKLFF	TGTGCCACCAGCCGGATCACTGCAACTAATGAAAAACTGTTTTTT
TRBV20-1	TRBJ2-1	.	once	CSARSPNGGNEQFF	TGCAGTGCTAGGAGTCCAAATGGAGGCAATGAGCAGTTCTTC
TRBV7-2	TRBJ2-3	.	.	CASSLDRAIDTQYF	TGTGCCAGCAGCTTAGACAGGGCCATCGATACGCAGTATTTT
TRBV7-9	TRBJ1-2	TRBD1	.	CAGQGASGYTF	TGTGCCGGTCAGGGGGCGTCTGGCTACACCTTC
TRBV11-2	TRBJ2-7	TRBD2	.	CASSPASGSSYEQYF	TGTGCCAGCAGCCCGGCTAGCGGGAGCTCCTACGAGCAGTACTTC
TRBV5-1	TRBJ1-6	.	few	CASSDPTYNSPLHF	TGCGCCAGCAGCGACCCCACCTATAATTCACCCCTCCACTTT
TRBV15	TRBJ1-2	.	.	CATSRERGGYTF	TGTGCCACCAGCAGAGAAAGAGGAGGCTACACCTTC
TRBV10-3	TRBJ1-3	.	few	CAISESAGNTIYF	TGTGCCATCAGTGAGTCGGCTGGAAACACCATATATTTT
TRBV7-9	TRBJ2-1	.	.	CASSPYQGGNEQFF	TGTGCCAGCAGCCCATACCAGGGCGGCAATGAGCAGTTCTTC
TRBV12-3/TRBV12-4	TRBJ1-1	.	.	CASSFPRGMNTEAFF	TGTGCCAGCAGTTTTCCCCGAGGTATGAACACTGAAGCTTTCTTT
TRBV27	TRBJ1-1	.	.	CASSLGGHTEAFF	TGTGCCAGCAGTTTGGGGGGCCACACTGAAGCTTTCTTT
TRBV7-7	TRBJ2-7	TRBD2	few	CAGLAGISWDEQYF	TGTGCCGGACTAGCGGGAATAAGTTGGGACGAGCAGTACTTC
TRBV4-3	TRBJ1-4	.	.	CASSQDYVQGREKLFF	TGCGCCAGCAGCCAAGATTATGTACAGGGACGAGAAAAACTGTTTTTT
TRBV10-3	TRBJ1-1	.	.	CAISESRLHTEAFF	TGTGCCATCAGTGAGTCTCGGCTGCACACTGAAGCTTTCTTT
TRBV20-1	TRBJ1-5	TRBD1	many	CSAQTGGDQPQHF	TGCAGTGCTCAGACAGGGGGCGATCAGCCCCAGCATTTT
TRBV18	TRBJ2-7	.	.	CASSPGASSYEQYF	TGTGCCAGCTCACCAGGGGCAAGCTCCTACGAGCAGTACTTC
TRBV20-1	TRBJ2-5	.	few	CSARGSAVGQETQYF	TGCAGTGCTAGAGGGTCGGCAGTCGGGCAAGAGACCCAGTACTTC
TRBV4-1	TRBJ1-2	.	few	CASSQEWGLYYGYTF	TGCGCCAGCAGCCAAGAGTGGGGGCTCTACTATGGCTACACCTTC
TRBV9	TRBJ1-2	.	few	CASSVSGGGGYGYTF	TGTGCCAGCAGCGTATCGGGAGGCGGGGGTTATGGCTACACCTTC
TRBV5-1	TRBJ1-2	TRBD1	.	CASSPDRANGYTF	TGCGCCAGCAGCCCGGACAGGGCAAACGGCTACACCTTC
TRBV20-1	TRBJ2-2	.	few	CSATDTGTGELFF	TGCAGTGCTACAGACACGGGCACCGGGGAGCTGTTTTTT
TRBV20-1	TRBJ2-3	.	.	CSAPPVGGIFTDTQYF	TGCAGTGCCCCACCGGTTGGGGGTATCTTCACAGATACGCAGTATTTT
TRBV4-2	TRBJ1-2	TRBD1	few	CASSPETGVYGYTF	TGTGCCAGCAGCCCCGAGACAGGGGTTTATGGCTACACCTTC
TRBV14	TRBJ2-6	.	few	CASSQDLSSGANVLTF	TGTGCCAGCAGCCAAGATCTGTCCTCTGGGGCCAACGTCCTGACTTTC
TRBV7-9	TRBJ2-1	.	.	CASSGTARREQFF	TGTGCCAGCAGTGGGACCGCCCGTCGGGAGCAGTTCTTC
TRBV12-3/TRBV12-4	TRBJ1-1	.	many	CASSPQQGNTEAFF	TGTGCCAGCAGTCCGCAACAGGGGAACACTGAAGCTTTCTTT
TRBV24-1	TRBJ2-5	.	.	CATSVMGGGQETQYF	TGTGCCACCAGTGTTATGGGAGGGGGTCAAGAGACCCAGTACTTC
TRBV7-2	TRBJ1-1	.	few	CASSLSGAAEAFF	TGTGCCAGCAGCTTATCCGGGGCCGCTGAAGCTTTCTTT
TRBV12-3/TRBV12-4	TRBJ1-2	.	many	CASSLTYHTTGYTF	TGTGCCAGCAGTTTGACCTACCACACTACGGGCTACACCTTC
TRBV6-1	TRBJ1-5	TRBD1	.	CASSLLGTVSNQPQHF	TGTGCCAGCAGTCTTCTTGGGACAGTCAGCAATCAGCCCCAGCATTTT
TRBV11-2	TRBJ1-6	TRBD1	many	CASSLDGAGGFYNSPLHF	TGTGCCAGCAGCTTAGATGGGGCAGGGGGGTTCTATAATTCACCCCTCCACTTT
TRBV7-9	TRBJ1-2	.	few	CASSRGDHYGYTF	TGTGCCAGCAGCCGGGGGGATCACTATGGCTACACCTTC
TRBV6-2/TRBV6-3	TRBJ1-5	.	.	CASSYPGTGQRQHF	TGTGCCAGCAGTTACCCAGGGACCGGGCAGCGCCAGCATTTT
TRBV12-5	TRBJ2-3	.	.	CASGLVNTDTQYF	TGTGCTAGTGGTTTGGTAAACACAGATACGCAGTATTTT
TRBV6-1	TRBJ1-4	.	.	CASSPLGANEKLFF	TGTGCCAGCAGCCCCCTAGGGGCCAATGAAAAACTGTTTTTT
TRBV7-9	TRBJ2-1	.	few	CASRTTGKRIYNEQFF	TGTGCCAGCAGGACGACTGGGAAGCGGATATACAATGAGCAGTTCTTC
TRBV7-9	TRBJ1-1	TRBD1	few	CASSPRTGGKDTEAFF	TGTGCCAGCAGCCCCCGTACAGGGGGTAAGGACACTGAAGCTTTCTTT
TRBV5-1	TRBJ2-3	.	few	CASSLGARRSTDTQYF	TGCGCCAGCAGCTTGGGAGCCCGACGTAGCACAGATACGCAGTATTTT
TRBV5-6	TRBJ1-2	.	.	CASSSDGGGQVYGYTF	TGTGCCAGCAGCTCGGACGGGGGGGGTCAAGTCTATGGCTACACCTTC
TRBV20-1	TRBJ1-3	.	many	CSASTGLISGNTIYF	TGCAGTGCTAGTACAGGGTTGATCTCTGGAAACACCATATATTTT
TRBV5-1	TRBJ1-2	TRBD1	many	CASSSHRGRGGGYTF	TGCGCCAGCAGCTCCCACAGGGGCCGAGGTGGGGGCTACACCTTC
TRBV6-2/TRBV6-3	TRBJ1-4	.	.	CASSYGRTTNEKLFF	TGTGCCAGCAGTTACGGGAGGACAACTAATGAAAAACTGTTTTTT
TRBV4-1	TRBJ2-5	.	few	CASSLQGPPASETQYF	TGCGCCAGCAGCCTACAGGGACCGCCAGCTTCAGAGACCCAGTACTTC
TRBV4-3	TRBJ2-1	TRBD2	.	CASSQEASGIYNEQFF	TGCGCCAGCAGCCAAGAGGCTAGCGGCATCTACAATGAGCAGTTCTTC
TRBV19	TRBJ1-5	.	.	CASSILQTSNQPQHF	TGTGCCAGTAGTATTTTACAGACAAGCAATCAGCCCCAGCATTTT